This T cell receptor beta chain originates from a study of OX40 agonist ivuxolimab in advanced cancers. On the study more broadly: Cohort: roughly 79% men, mean age 60, aged about 20 to 90. Notes on the study in general: Compared with others, partial responders at 0.1-3.0 mg/kg displayed clonal expansion among the lowest.

To note about this clone: Its antigen is undetermined.

Assay: immunoSEQ multiplex PCR; the TCRdb copy retains only in-frame clones and omits some. Of approximately 69,000 clones detected, about 86% appear once; the ten largest clones hold about 0.7%. The CDR3 totals 14 residues. V gave up 4 bases and J gave up 4 bases; unmatched junction bases: 6. Germline V lookup: CDR1 ENHRY, CDR2 SYGVKD. Source: CD4+ or CD8+ T cells sorted from blood, taken in a trial of the OX40 agonist ivuxolimab. The clonotype was recovered from an adult with an advanced solid tumor such as melanoma, head and neck, liver or kidney cancer. The chain uses TRBV10-3 and TRBJ2-7; 8 bases agree with TRBD1. CDR3 sequence reads: CAISVDRDRYEQYF. CDR3 DNA sequence: TGTGCCATCAGTGTTGACAGGGACAGGTACGAGCAGTACTTC.